This T cell receptor beta chain was identified during a study of human T cells and chemical hapten exposure. Germline assignment: CDR1 SGHRS and CDR2 YFSETQ. Trimming left V 0 bases short and J 2 bases short, with 14 bases between. The CDR3 runs to 17 residues. This clonotype showed up many times. Unfractionated whole blood yielded the extracted total RNA. The study used a library that attached unique molecular identifiers to individual cDNA molecules. TCRdb redid the calling of the 5' RACE reads with MiXCR, one entry per CDR3 protein. The data show more than 140,000 distinct CDR3 sequences, about 4.3% seen once.

The genes are TRBV5-1 and TRBJ2-2; perhaps TRBD2 as D (6 bases). This TCR came from a female donor in good health. The CDR3 sequence: CASSLGWREANTGELFF. The CDR3 nucleotides are TGCGCCAGCAGCTTGGGATGGAGGGAAGCAAACACCGGGGAGCTGTTTTTT.